One and the same sample provided the 18 T cell receptor beta chains below, sequenced in a study of spatial heterogeneity in lung cancer. TCRdb called the 5' RACE reads again in MiXCR, with one record for every CDR3 protein. The repertoire holds 85,000 to 100,000 distinct CDR3 sequences, with approximately 19% as singletons. Time point meaning: blood at routine non-recurrence follow-up after resection. This specimen was PBMCs, taken at follow-up. These TCRs come from a male donor with early-stage non-small cell lung cancer.

The genes are TRBV15 and TRBJ2-5; D ambiguous. The CDR3 has 16 amino acids. The germline gives CDR1 LNHNV, CDR2 YYDKDF (reference sequence). V lost 0 bases and J 1 base, leaving 12 bases between the germline ends. CDR3 sequence (DNA): TGTGCCACCAGCAGAGAAAGGACGCGTTCCCAAGAGACCCAGTACTTC. Its protein product is CATSRERTRSQETQYF.

The genes are TRBV20-1 and TRBJ1-2; 10 positions agree with TRBD1. V shed 3 bases and J 8 bases; nucleotides not matched to a gene: 6. The CDR3 sequence is 13 residues long. Germline V lookup: CDR1 DFQATT, CDR2 SNEGSKA (reference sequence). The CDR3: CSASSGQGSGYTF. In DNA form, the CDR3 reads TGCAGTGCTAGTTCGGGACAGGGGAGCGGCTACACCTTC.

The gene calls are TRBV20-1 and TRBJ2-3; a possible D gene is TRBD1 (6 bases). This CDR3 region has 12 residues. From germline, CDR1 is DFQATT and CDR2 SNEGSKA (reference sequence). Deletions cut 4 bases from V and 3 bases from J, with 8 bases between. The CDR3 loop reads CSANRVTDTQYF. DNA for the CDR3: TGCAGTGCTAACAGGGTTACAGATACGCAGTATTTT.

This clonotype has just one count. The V and J genes are TRBV5-4 and TRBJ2-4, with 9 nucleotides matching TRBD1. Unmatched junction bases numbered 5, after V lost 0 bases and J lost 1 base. The CDR3 covers 17 residues. CDR1 and CDR2 from the germline V gene are SGHNT and YYREEE (reference sequence). CDR3 residues: CASSLGQGEVAKNIQYF. Written as DNA, the CDR3 is TGTGCCAGCAGCTTGGGACAGGGGGAAGTGGCCAAAAACATTCAGTACTTC.

The rearrangement uses TRBV10-3 and TRBJ2-3; no reliable D call. The V gene's germline CDR1 is ENHRY and CDR2 SYGVKD. V lost 1 base, J lost 4 bases, and 3 bases lay in between. This CDR3 contains 12 residues. The CDR3, as DNA: TGTGCCATCAGTGAGTGGTCAGATACGCAGTATTTT. Residues: CAISEWSDTQYF.

This sequence joins TRBV2 and TRBJ1-1, with a possible D match to TRBD1 (5 bases). The CDR3 length is 14 residues. V shed 4 bases and J shed 1 base, with 10 bases lying between them. Germline-derived CDR1 and CDR2 are SNHLY and FYNNEI. CDR3 protein: CASSVRGRNTEAFF. As DNA, the CDR3 is TGTGCCAGCAGTGTACGGGGCAGGAACACTGAAGCTTTCTTT.

This clonotype was counted ten times or more. The chain recombines TRBV28 with TRBJ2-3; D is undetermined. CDR3 length: 16 residues. V gave up 6 bases and J gave up 3 bases, with 19 bases separating them. Per the germline V gene, CDR1 is MDHEN and CDR2 is SYDVKM. CDR3 DNA sequence: TGTGCCAGCAGCCTCTCTCGGTTGGCTGATACAGATACGCAGTATTTT. It encodes CASSLSRLADTDTQYF.

This clonotype occurred many times. The chain employs TRBV27 and TRBJ1-5; D is perhaps TRBD1 (5 bases). The V end was cut by 0 bases, the J end by 4 bases, with 7 bases between. Germline-derived CDR1 and CDR2 are MNHEY and SMNVEV (reference sequence). The CDR3 consists of 14 residues. CDR3 sequence (DNA): TGTGCCAGCAGTTTATCGGGGCTGAATCAGCCCCAGCATTTT. Translating gives CASSLSGLNQPQHF.

The V and J genes are TRBV6-1 and TRBJ2-1, with no clear D. Looked up from germline, CDR1 is MNHNS and CDR2 is SASEGT. V was shortened by 6 bases and J by 0 bases, with 15 bases between the two germline ends. The CDR3 has 16 amino acids. CDR3 protein: CASSGFRVSSYNEQFF. The CDR3 DNA sequence: TGTGCCAGCAGCGGATTTAGGGTAAGCTCCTACAATGAGCAGTTCTTC.

The J gene is TRBJ1-1, the V gene TRBV20-1, with a possible D match to TRBD1 (5 bases). CDR1 and CDR2 from the germline V gene are DFQATT and SNEGSKA (reference sequence). Trimming left V 3 bases short and J 5 bases short, with 10 bases between. The CDR3 is 12 residues long. The CDR3 DNA is TGCAGTGCTAGTGGGGGTGGAACTGAAGCTTTCTTT. Amino acid sequence: CSASGGGTEAFF.

J is TRBJ2-2 and V is TRBV7-9; D is possibly TRBD2 (6 bases). CDR3 length: 16 residues. Trimming cost V 0 bases and J 4 bases, with 12 bases left between them. CDR1 SEHNR and CDR2 FQNEAQ come from the germline V gene (reference sequence). The CDR3 sequence: CASSLAAAGPTGELFF. The DNA for the CDR3 is TGTGCCAGCAGCTTAGCGGCGGCGGGACCCACCGGGGAGCTGTTTTTT.

Ten or more counts support this clonotype. CDR3 nucleotide sequence: TGTGCCATCAGTGAGTCATTAGAGCAGTACTTC. Its translation is CAISESLEQYF. This rearrangement joins TRBV10-3 to TRBJ2-7; the D is unclear. V was clipped by 0 bases and J by 7 bases, with 4 bases between them. The CDR3 contains 11 residues. In germline, CDR1 is ENHRY, CDR2 SYGVKD.

This clonotype was seen only a few times. The rearrangement uses TRBV19 and TRBJ1-1; maybe TRBD1 (5 bases). The germline V gene has CDR1 LNHDA and CDR2 SQIVND (reference sequence). V was trimmed by 6 bases and J by 2 bases, leaving 10 bases between them. The CDR3 sequence is 13 residues long. The CDR3 is CASRAGKNTEAFF. For the CDR3, the DNA is TGTGCCAGTAGGGCAGGGAAAAACACTGAAGCTTTCTTT. Drawing the rest from reference TRBV19 and TRBJ1-1, the complete variable domain is DGGITQSPKYLFRKEGQNVTLSCEQNLNHDAMYWYRQDPGQGLRLIYYSQIVNDFQKGDIAEGYSVSREKKESFPLTVTSAQKNPTAFYLCASRAGKNTEAFFGQGTRLTVV.

This sequence joins TRBV6-2 or TRBV6-3 and TRBJ1-5; 10 nucleotides align to TRBD1. The CDR3 length is 14 residues. Trimming took 7 bases from V and 7 from J; bases not matched to a gene: 7. Germline values: CDR1 MNHEY, CDR2 SVGEGT. CDR3 nucleotides: TGTGCCAGCAAGGGACAGGGGAGGTTCCAGCCCCAGCATTTT. Its protein is CASKGQGRFQPQHF.

This chain joins TRBV7-9 and TRBJ1-1; D call uncertain. Per the germline V gene, CDR1 is SEHNR and CDR2 is FQNEAQ (reference sequence). CDR3 size: 13 residues. Trimming pared 4 bases from V and 0 bases from J, leaving 6 bases between. CDR3 DNA sequence: TGTGCCAGCAGCTCCCACTTGAACACTGAAGCTTTCTTT. It translates to CASSSHLNTEAFF. The full variable domain, its missing parts supplied by reference TRBV7-9 and TRBJ1-1, is DTGVSQNPRHKITKRGQNVTFRCDPISEHNRLYWYRQTLGQGPEFLTYFQNEAQLEKSRLLSDRFSAERPKGSFSTLEIQRTEQGDSAMYLCASSSHLNTEAFFGQGTRLTVV.

This clonotype was recorded many times. The V gene is TRBV4-1, the J gene TRBJ2-5; D is ambiguous. CDR3 length: 13 residues. Trimming shortened V by 0 bases and J by 7 bases, and 9 bases separated the two germline ends. Germline-derived CDR1 and CDR2 are MGHRA and YSYEKL. CDR3 loop: CASSQDGVGTQYF. CDR3 in DNA: TGCGCCAGCAGCCAAGATGGGGTAGGGACCCAGTACTTC.

This clonotype has just a few counts. The rearrangement uses TRBV7-2 and TRBJ2-2, with D possibly called TRBD1 or TRBD2 (5 bases each). The CDR3 is 15 residues long. The germline gives CDR1 SGHTA, CDR2 FQGNSA. The V end was cut by 5 bases, the J end by 2 bases, with 12 bases between. The CDR3, as DNA: TGTGCCAGCAGCCCCGGGACCTATAACACCGGGGAGCTGTTTTTT. Protein: CASSPGTYNTGELFF.

Only a few counts were recorded for this clonotype. The chain carries TRBV6-1 and TRBJ1-5, with 9 positions matching TRBD1. Losses at the gene ends were 6 bases for V and 5 bases for J; bases not matched to a gene: 5. The CDR3 contains 14 residues. CDR1 and CDR2 (germline): MNHNS, SASEGT. CDR3 nucleotides: TGTGCCAGCAGAGAGACAGGGGGTTATCAGCCCCAGCATTTT. This gives the protein CASRETGGYQPQHF.